Described below is a single TCR beta chain sequence and its context. In the original workflow: From reference gene primer amplification, estimates of nucleated cell counts were derived. The method was immunoSEQ multiplex PCR; TCRdb's version includes in-frame clones alone and lacks a portion of them. V and J calls and clone size are given by that table; D and trimming were obtained from the DNA. The table lists about 120,000 clones, more than 70% of them singletons. The sample comes from a study of blood T cell repertoires in COVID-19. Trimming cost V 3 bases and J 5 bases; bases outside gene matches: 14. Per the germline V gene, CDR1 is KGHSH and CDR2 is LQKENI. The CDR3 has 17 residues.

The chain combines TRBV18 with TRBJ2-7; 9 positions match TRBD1. Sequencing was carried out using peripheral blood. This receptor was taken from a man aged 70-80 years with acute or convalescent COVID-19. CDR3 residues: CASSPAGTGRASNEQYF. CDR3 coding DNA: TGTGCCAGCTCACCCGCAGGGACAGGGAGGGCTAGCAACGAGCAGTACTTC. The complete variable domain, with remaining parts taken from reference TRBV18 and TRBJ2-7, reads NAGVMQNPRHLVRRRGQEARLRCSPMKGHSHVYWYRQLPEEGLKFMVYLQKENIIDESGMPKERFSAEFPKEGPSILRIQQVVRGDSAAYFCASSPAGTGRASNEQYFGPGTRLTVT.